The TCR beta chain under discussion was sequenced for a study of Graves' ophthalmopathy and Graves' hyperthyroidism. Study in general: Peripheral blood was collected at initial diagnosis, before any treatment.

The CDR3 runs 16 residues. V was cut by 0 bases and J by 8 bases, with 17 bases left in between. Germline loops: CDR1 GTSNPN, CDR2 SVGIG (reference sequence). Uncontrolled infections, pregnancy, lactation or other autoimmune diseases led to patient exclusion. Study-level points and caveats: Discrimination between ophthalmopathy and stable hyperthyroidism by a 13-signature model showed 87.88% sensitivity and roughly 80% specificity.

As concerns this clonotype: What it binds is not known. A much more abundant neighbour one base away suggests this may be a read error. Here the CDR3 omits its conserved ending phenylalanine or tryptophan, so a read error is the likely source.

CDR3 regions of TCR beta were amplified from RNA transcripts. The first round was an RT-PCR with HTBI primers, and the second round was a multiplex PCR. TCRdb redid the calling of the multiplex PCR reads with MiXCR, one entry per CDR3 protein. The data hold 360,000 or so distinct CDR3 sequences, with about 16% observed a single time. The sequence was collected from a woman aged 18-30 years with Graves' ophthalmopathy. This rearrangement joins TRBV30 to TRBJ1-6; no firm D call. The sample was peripheral blood. CDR3 protein: CAWSVLREKKDSPLHS. The DNA of the CDR3 is TGTGCCTGGAGTGTACTTAGGGAGAAGAAGGATTCACCCCTCCACTCT.